These 15 T cell receptor beta chains were all obtained from the same sample, sequenced in a study of CD8 T cells in Susac syndrome. RNA, at about 0.45 to 1 ug, was reverse transcribed with random hexamers. TCRdb re-analysed the immunoSEQ multiplex PCR reads in MiXCR, keeping a single row per CDR3 protein. The sample contains some 150,000 distinct CDR3 sequences, 94% of which appear only once. Sequenced input: CD4+ T cells from PBMCs. Receptors originate from a human donor in good health.

The chain carries TRBV11-2 and TRBJ1-2; D ambiguous. The CDR3 extends over 13 amino acids. Trimming stripped 3 bases from V and 2 bases from J, with 7 bases between. CDR1 and CDR2 (germline): SGHAT, FQNNGV. The CDR3 protein is CASSFTGNYGYTF. CDR3 nucleotides: TGTGCCAGCAGCTTTACGGGGAACTATGGCTACACCTTC.

V usage is TRBV27 and J usage is TRBJ2-1; 8 positions agree with TRBD2. The CDR3 is 15 residues long. V trimming: 5 bases; J trimming: 3 bases; junction bases outside the gene matches: 6. Germline V gives CDR1 MNHEY, CDR2 SMNVEV (reference sequence). CDR3 in DNA: TGTGCCAGCAGTCCACGAAGCGGGGGCTACAATGAGCAGTTCTTC. Residues: CASSPRSGGYNEQFF.

V gene TRBV29-1 combines with J gene TRBJ1-2; TRBD1 might be the D (5 bases). The CDR3 has 13 amino acids. V lost 4 bases, J lost 6 bases, and 15 bases lay in between. Per germline, CDR1 SQVTM and CDR2 ANQGSEA. The CDR3 loop is CSVGSLLGDGYTF. CDR3 coding DNA: TGCAGCGTTGGCTCCTTATTGGGGGATGGCTACACCTTC.

The V and J genes are TRBV25-1 and TRBJ1-5; no clear D. The CDR3 is 16 amino acids. Trimming took off 2 bases at V and 3 bases at J, with 14 bases between the two ends. CDR1 is MGHDK, CDR2 SYGVNS, per germline. CDR3 amino acids: CASSEAGSFHNQPQHF. In DNA form, the CDR3 reads TGTGCCAGCAGTGAAGCTGGCAGCTTTCACAATCAGCCCCAGCATTTT.

The V and J genes are TRBV19 and TRBJ2-5; TRBD1 might be the D (5 bases). The V and J ends lost 10 bases and 4 bases respectively, with 13 bases between them. Germline V CDR1 and CDR2: LNHDA, SQIVND (reference sequence). This CDR3 comprises 12 residues. CDR3 nucleotide sequence: TGTGCCACCTCGGACATAGGAGAGACCCAGTACTTC. Translated: CATSDIGETQYF.

The rearrangement joins TRBV25-1 to TRBJ1-2; D is unresolved. Trimming took 1 base from V and 3 from J, leaving 6 bases between them. Per germline, CDR1 MGHDK and CDR2 SYGVNS. The CDR3 has 13 amino acids. The CDR3 DNA reads TGTGCCAGCAGTGAATTCGCGGACTATGGCTACACCTTC. Translating it yields CASSEFADYGYTF.

The chain has TRBV11-2 and TRBJ2-5; D is unresolved. The CDR3 is 12 residues long. Germline V CDR1 and CDR2: SGHAT, FQNNGV. The ends were cut back, 2 bases at V and 4 bases at J, with 5 bases in the middle. CDR3 loop: CASSLFGETQYF. The CDR3 coding sequence is TGTGCCAGCAGCTTATTCGGAGAGACCCAGTACTTC.

V and J are TRBV20-1 and TRBJ2-3; D may be TRBD2 (6 bases). The CDR3 consists of 16 residues. Germline V gives CDR1 DFQATT, CDR2 SNEGSKA (reference sequence). The germline V and J ends were trimmed by 0 bases and 2 bases, with 15 bases remaining between them. Here the CDR3 reads CSARDRAGVPTDTQYF. The DNA for the CDR3 is TGCAGTGCTAGAGATCGAGCGGGTGTACCCACAGATACGCAGTATTTT.

This chain links TRBV5-1 with TRBJ2-7; D perhaps matches TRBD2 (6 bases). Between the trimmed V and J ends, which lost 5 bases and 3 bases, there was a span of 18 bases. The CDR3 consists of 15 residues. Per the germline V gene, CDR1 is SGHRS and CDR2 is YFSETQ. The CDR3 spells CASSSGLAAHYEQYF. CDR3 bases: TGCGCCAGCAGTTCCGGGTTAGCGGCACACTACGAGCAGTACTTC. The complete variable domain, with remaining parts taken from reference TRBV5-1 and TRBJ2-7, reads KAGVTQTPRYLIKTRGQQVTLSCSPISGHRSVSWYQQTPGQGLQFLFEYFSETQRNKGNFPGRFSGRQFSNSRSEMNVSTLELGDSALYLCASSSGLAAHYEQYFGPGTRLTVT.

The J gene is TRBJ2-4, the V gene TRBV19; a weak D match, TRBD1 (5 bases). CDR1 is LNHDA, CDR2 SQIVND, per germline (reference sequence). This CDR3 is built from 19 residues. V lost 0 bases, J lost 3 bases, and 21 bases lay in between. The CDR3 bases are TGTGCCAGTAGTATAGAGGGGCCCACAGGAAACTTTGGCAAAAACATTCAGTACTTC. Protein sequence: CASSIEGPTGNFGKNIQYF.

This clonotype is a singleton in its sample. The chain links TRBV25-1 to TRBJ1-3; no reliable D call. CDR3 size: 11 residues. Germline CDR1 is MGHDK and CDR2 is SYGVNS. Trimming shortened V by 10 bases and J by 8 bases, and 12 bases separated the two germline ends. The CDR3 loop is CAISDRDTIYF. The CDR3 DNA is TGTGCCATCTCGGACCGGGACACCATATATTTT.

The sample holds a few counts of this clonotype. This chain links TRBV12-3 or TRBV12-4 with TRBJ2-3; 11 nucleotides align to TRBD2. V lost 2 bases, J lost 2 bases, and 3 bases stayed unmatched. This CDR3 comprises 16 residues. CDR3 amino acids: CASSLRLAGLTDTQYF. In DNA form, the CDR3 reads TGTGCCAGCAGTTTACGACTAGCGGGGCTCACAGATACGCAGTATTTT.

The rearrangement joins TRBV12-5 to TRBJ2-1, with D maybe TRBD2 (6 bases). Germline V gene sequence: CDR1 LGHNT, CDR2 FRNRAP. The CDR3 is 14 residues long. Trimming took off 6 bases at V and 4 bases at J, with 13 bases between the two ends. CDR3 in DNA: TGTGCTAGTGGACCCTATCGGGGGTACAATGAGCAGTTCTTC. Protein product: CASGPYRGYNEQFF. Complete variable domain (other parts from reference TRBV12-5 and TRBJ2-1): DARVTQTPRHKVTEMGQEVTMRCQPILGHNTVFWYRQTMMQGLELLAYFRNRAPLDDSGMPKDRFSAEMPDATLATLKIQPSEPRDSAVYFCASGPYRGYNEQFFGPGTRLTVL.

As DNA, the CDR3 is TGTGCCAGCAGCGAACCGGGACAGGGGAACGGCTACACCTTC. Its protein is CASSEPGQGNGYTF. The genes are TRBV4-2 and TRBJ1-2; 10 nucleotides align to TRBD1. Germline V CDR1 and CDR2: LGHNA, YNFKEQ. The CDR3 has 14 residues. The junction had 8 bases not matched to a gene; V was cut back by 5 bases and J by 8 bases.

The rearrangement links TRBV18 to TRBJ2-7; 10 nucleotides line up with TRBD2. This CDR3 spans 14 amino acids. With V trimmed by 3 bases and J by 6 bases, 5 bases remained unmatched. Germline lookup yields CDR1 KGHSH and CDR2 LQKENI. In DNA form, the CDR3 reads TGTGCCAGCTCACCCCCTCTAGCGGGAGTCGAGCAGTACTTC. Amino acid sequence: CASSPPLAGVEQYF.